This T cell receptor beta chain was profiled in a study of shared clonotypes between healthy human individuals. On the study more broadly: CD4 naive cells filled three plates per donor, CD4 memory three, CD8 naive two and CD8 memory one. Study outcomes and limitations: The study's rarefaction showed incomplete sorted-subset sequencing despite large depth.

CD4+ cell separation produced CD45RA+ naive and CD45RA-negative memory subsets. The assay was carried out at the deep level. The protocol was immunoSEQ multiplex PCR, while the TCRdb copy is restricted to in-frame clones and leaves out a portion. The top ten hold over 0.12% of the sample, which has 2.5 million or so clones, around nine tenths seen once. Remarks on this clone: What it recognizes is unknown.

Trimming shortened V by 2 bases and J by 0 bases, and 16 bases separated the two germline ends. CDR3 size: 17 residues. Germline loops: CDR1 SGHTA, CDR2 FQGNSA. The specimen sequenced was naive CD4+ T cells sorted from blood. Subset meaning: CD45RA+ positively selected. This receptor was identified in a man between 18 and 29 years old in good health. This chain uses TRBV7-2 with TRBJ1-1; D call uncertain. CDR3 sequence reads: CASSLWGWAHLNTEAFF. CDR3 DNA sequence: TGTGCCAGCAGCTTATGGGGATGGGCCCATTTGAACACTGAAGCTTTCTTT.